This entry features one T cell receptor beta chain sequence. Its target is unknown. The source of the sample is a study of CD8+ T cells in alopecia areata. Study-level points and caveats: Compared with normal scalp, lesional scalp had higher clonality and more expanded CD8+ clones. Scalp and blood samples kept many expanded lesional clones throughout tofacitinib.

Treatment defined: oral pan-JAK inhibitor, 5-10 mg twice daily. It was from PBMCs that CD4+ and CD8+ T cells were sorted. CDR3 length: 14 residues. Germline CDR1 is SGHRS and CDR2 is YFSETQ. V was pared by 0 bases and J by 2 bases, with 8 bases between. Isolated RNA was reverse transcribed into cDNA used as the sequencing template. Profiling relied on immunoSEQ multiplex PCR, and the TCRdb table lists in-frame clones only, not all of them. Of 180,000 or so clones listed, 50% to 75% were seen once; the top ten hold approximately 16%. Material: CD4+ T cells sorted from blood, obtained at approximately week 60, from a patient treated with tofacitinib. This clonotype originated in a human donor with alopecia areata. The chain links TRBV5-1 to TRBJ2-5; no definite D call. CDR3 region: CASSLVLDQETQYF. As DNA, the CDR3 is TGCGCCAGCAGCTTGGTTTTGGATCAAGAGACCCAGTACTTC.